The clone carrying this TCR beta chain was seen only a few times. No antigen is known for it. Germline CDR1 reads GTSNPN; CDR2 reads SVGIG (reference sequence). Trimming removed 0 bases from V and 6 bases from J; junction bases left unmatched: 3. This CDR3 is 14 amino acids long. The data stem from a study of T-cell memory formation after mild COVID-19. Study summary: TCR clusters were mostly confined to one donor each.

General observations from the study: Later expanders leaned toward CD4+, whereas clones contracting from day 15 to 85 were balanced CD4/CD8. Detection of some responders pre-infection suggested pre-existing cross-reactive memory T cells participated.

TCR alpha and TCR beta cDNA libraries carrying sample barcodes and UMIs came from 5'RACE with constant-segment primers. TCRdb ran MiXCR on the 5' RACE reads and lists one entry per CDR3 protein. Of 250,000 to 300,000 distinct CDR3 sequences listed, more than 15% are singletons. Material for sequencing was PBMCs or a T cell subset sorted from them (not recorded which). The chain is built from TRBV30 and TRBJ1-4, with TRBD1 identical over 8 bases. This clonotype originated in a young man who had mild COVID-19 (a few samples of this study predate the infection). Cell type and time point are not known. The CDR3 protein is CAWSVRTGYEKLFF. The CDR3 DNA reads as TGTGCCTGGAGTGTACGGACAGGGTATGAAAAACTGTTTTTT.